This TCR beta chain was captured by sequencing in a study of blood T cells in healthy people across ages. The CDR3 is made up of 14 amino acids. V was cut by 0 bases and J by 4 bases, with 9 bases left in between. Germline values: CDR1 SQVTM, CDR2 ANQGSEA. Alongside a J-beta primer mix, a sample-barcoded 5' primer served in a second PCR lasting about 6 to 11 cycles. Every cDNA molecule carried a tag from a template-switch adaptor bearing 12 random nucleotides. TCRdb processed the 5' RACE reads anew with MiXCR; each CDR3 protein has one entry. Of 1.5 million to 2 million distinct CDR3 sequences in the sample, about 31% were seen once. Per individual sample, total RNA of at least 5 micrograms was extracted.

The source material was blood. This sequence was found in a woman aged 25 to 39 in good health. The V and J genes are TRBV29-1 and TRBJ2-2; D unclear. The CDR3 reads CSVEDRVLTGELFF. CDR3 sequence (DNA): TGCAGCGTTGAAGATCGGGTCCTCACCGGGGAGCTGTTTTTT.